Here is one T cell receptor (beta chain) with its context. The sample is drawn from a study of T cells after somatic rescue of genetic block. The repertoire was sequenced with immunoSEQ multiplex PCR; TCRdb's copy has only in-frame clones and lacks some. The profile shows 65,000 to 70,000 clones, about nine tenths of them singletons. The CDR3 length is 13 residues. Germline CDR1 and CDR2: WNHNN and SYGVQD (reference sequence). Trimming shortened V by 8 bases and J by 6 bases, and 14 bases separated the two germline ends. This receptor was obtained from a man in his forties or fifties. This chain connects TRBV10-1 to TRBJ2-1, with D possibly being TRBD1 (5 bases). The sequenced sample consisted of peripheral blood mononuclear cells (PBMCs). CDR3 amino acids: CASCRDFGNEQFF. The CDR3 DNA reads TGCGCCAGCTGCAGGGATTTTGGCAATGAGCAGTTCTTC.